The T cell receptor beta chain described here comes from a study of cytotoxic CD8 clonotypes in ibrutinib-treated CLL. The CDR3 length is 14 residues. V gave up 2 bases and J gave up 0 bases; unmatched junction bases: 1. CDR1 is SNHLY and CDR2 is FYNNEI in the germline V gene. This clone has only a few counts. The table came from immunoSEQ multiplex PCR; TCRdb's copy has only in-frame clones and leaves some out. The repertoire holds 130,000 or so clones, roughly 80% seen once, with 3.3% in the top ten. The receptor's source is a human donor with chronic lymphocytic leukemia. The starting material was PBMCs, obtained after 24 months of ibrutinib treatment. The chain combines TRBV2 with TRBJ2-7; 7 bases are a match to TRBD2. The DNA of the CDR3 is TGTGCCAGCAGTGAAAGCGGGGTCTCCTACGAGCAGTACTTC. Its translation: CASSESGVSYEQYF.